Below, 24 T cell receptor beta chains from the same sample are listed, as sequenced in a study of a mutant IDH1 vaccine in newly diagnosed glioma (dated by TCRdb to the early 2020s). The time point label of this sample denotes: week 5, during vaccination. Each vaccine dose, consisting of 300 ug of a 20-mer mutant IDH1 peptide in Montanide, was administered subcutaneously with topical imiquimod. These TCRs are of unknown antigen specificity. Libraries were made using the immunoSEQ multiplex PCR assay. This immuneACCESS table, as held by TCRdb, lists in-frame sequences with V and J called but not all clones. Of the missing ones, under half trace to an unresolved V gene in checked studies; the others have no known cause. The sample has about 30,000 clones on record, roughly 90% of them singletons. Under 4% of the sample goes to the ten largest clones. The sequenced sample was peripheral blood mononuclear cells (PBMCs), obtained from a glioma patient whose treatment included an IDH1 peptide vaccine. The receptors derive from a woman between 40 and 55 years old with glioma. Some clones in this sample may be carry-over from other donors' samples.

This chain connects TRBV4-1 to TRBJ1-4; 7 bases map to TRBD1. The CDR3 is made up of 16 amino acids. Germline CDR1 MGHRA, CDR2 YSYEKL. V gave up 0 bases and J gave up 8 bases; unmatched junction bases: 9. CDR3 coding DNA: TGCGCCAGCAGCCAAGATAAGACAGGGCACGAAGAAAAACTGTTTTTT. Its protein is CASSQDKTGHEEKLFF.

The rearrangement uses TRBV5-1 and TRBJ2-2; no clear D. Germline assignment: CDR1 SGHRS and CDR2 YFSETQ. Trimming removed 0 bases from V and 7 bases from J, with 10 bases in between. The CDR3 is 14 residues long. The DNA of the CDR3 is TGCGCCAGCAGCTTGGACAGCTTCAACGGGGAGCTGTTTTTT. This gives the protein CASSLDSFNGELFF.

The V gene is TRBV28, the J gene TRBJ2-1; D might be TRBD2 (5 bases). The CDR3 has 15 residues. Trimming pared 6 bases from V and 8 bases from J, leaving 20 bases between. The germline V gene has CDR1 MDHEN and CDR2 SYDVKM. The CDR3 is CASSSAAPMGDEQFF. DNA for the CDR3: TGTGCCAGCAGCTCAGCGGCCCCTATGGGAGATGAGCAGTTCTTC. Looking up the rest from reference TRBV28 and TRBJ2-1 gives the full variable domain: DVKVTQSSRYLVKRTGEKVFLECVQDMDHENMFWYRQDPGLGLRLIYFSYDVKMKEKGDIPEGYSVSREKKERFSLILESASTNQTSMYLCASSSAAPMGDEQFFGPGTRLTVL.

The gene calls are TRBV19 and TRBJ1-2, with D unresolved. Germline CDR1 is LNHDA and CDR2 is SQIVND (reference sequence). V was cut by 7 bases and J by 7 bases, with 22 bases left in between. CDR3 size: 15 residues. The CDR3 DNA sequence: TGTGCCAGTACCCCCACTCAGATGGGGAGTGGTGGCTACACCTTC. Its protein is CASTPTQMGSGGYTF.

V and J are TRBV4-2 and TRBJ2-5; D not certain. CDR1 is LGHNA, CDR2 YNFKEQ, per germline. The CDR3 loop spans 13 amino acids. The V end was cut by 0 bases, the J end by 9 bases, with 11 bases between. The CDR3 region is CASSQENSPAQYF. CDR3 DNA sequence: TGTGCCAGCAGCCAAGAGAACTCACCGGCCCAGTACTTC.

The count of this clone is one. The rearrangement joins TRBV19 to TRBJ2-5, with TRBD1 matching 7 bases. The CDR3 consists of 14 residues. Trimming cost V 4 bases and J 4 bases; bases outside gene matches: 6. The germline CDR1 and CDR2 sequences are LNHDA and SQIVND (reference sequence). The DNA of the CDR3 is TGTGCCAGTAGTACCGGGACAGCCGGAGAGACCCAGTACTTC. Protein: CASSTGTAGETQYF. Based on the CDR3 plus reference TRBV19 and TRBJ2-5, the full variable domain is DGGITQSPKYLFRKEGQNVTLSCEQNLNHDAMYWYRQDPGQGLRLIYYSQIVNDFQKGDIAEGYSVSREKKESFPLTVTSAQKNPTAFYLCASSTGTAGETQYFGPGTRLLVL.

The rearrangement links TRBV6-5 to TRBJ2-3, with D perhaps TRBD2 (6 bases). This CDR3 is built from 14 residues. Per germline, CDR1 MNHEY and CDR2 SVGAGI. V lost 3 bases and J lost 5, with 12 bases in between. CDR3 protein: CASSYGEAQDTQYF. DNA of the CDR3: TGTGCCAGCAGTTATGGGGAGGCCCAAGATACGCAGTATTTT.

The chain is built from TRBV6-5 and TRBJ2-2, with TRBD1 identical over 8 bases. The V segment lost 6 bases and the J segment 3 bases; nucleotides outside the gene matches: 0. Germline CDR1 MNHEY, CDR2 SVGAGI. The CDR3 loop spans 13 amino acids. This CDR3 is CASRTGDTGELFF. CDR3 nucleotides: TGTGCCAGCAGGACAGGGGACACCGGGGAGCTGTTTTTT.

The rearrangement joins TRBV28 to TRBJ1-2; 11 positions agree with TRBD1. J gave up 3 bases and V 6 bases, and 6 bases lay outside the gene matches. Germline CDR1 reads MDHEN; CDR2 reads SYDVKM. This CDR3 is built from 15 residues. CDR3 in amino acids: CASRTSGQGDYGYTF. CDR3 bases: TGTGCCAGCAGGACGTCGGGACAGGGGGACTATGGCTACACCTTC.

This chain's CDR3 is CASSLGQGIETEAFF. As DNA, the CDR3 is TGTGCCAGCAGCTTGGGACAGGGAATCGAGACTGAAGCTTTCTTT. The J gene is TRBJ1-1, the V gene TRBV7-8; 9 bases match TRBD1. Germline V gene data show CDR1 as SGHVS and CDR2 as FQNEAQ. With 3 bases clipped from V and 5 bases from J, the junction kept 7 bases outside the gene matches. There are 15 residues in the CDR3.

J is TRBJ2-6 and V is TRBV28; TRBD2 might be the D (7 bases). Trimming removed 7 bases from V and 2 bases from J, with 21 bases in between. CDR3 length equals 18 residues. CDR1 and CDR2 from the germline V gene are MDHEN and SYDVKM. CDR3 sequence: CASTPWGGAGAGANVLTF. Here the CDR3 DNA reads TGTGCCAGCACTCCATGGGGGGGGGCCGGGGCTGGGGCCAACGTCCTGACTTTC.

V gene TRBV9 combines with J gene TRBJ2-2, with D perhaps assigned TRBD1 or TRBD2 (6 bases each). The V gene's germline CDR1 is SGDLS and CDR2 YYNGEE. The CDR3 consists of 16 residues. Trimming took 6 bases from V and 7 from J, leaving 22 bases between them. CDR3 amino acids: CASTPRGAGAVGELFF. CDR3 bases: TGTGCCAGCACTCCAAGGGGGGCTGGGGCGGTCGGGGAGCTGTTTTTT.

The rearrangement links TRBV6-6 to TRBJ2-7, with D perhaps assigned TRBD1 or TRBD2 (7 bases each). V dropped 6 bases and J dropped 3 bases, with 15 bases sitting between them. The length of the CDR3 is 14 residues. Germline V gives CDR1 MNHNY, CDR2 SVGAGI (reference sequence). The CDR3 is CASRPGGGNYEQYF. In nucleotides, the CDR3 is TGTGCCAGCAGGCCAGGGGGGGGGAACTACGAGCAGTACTTC.

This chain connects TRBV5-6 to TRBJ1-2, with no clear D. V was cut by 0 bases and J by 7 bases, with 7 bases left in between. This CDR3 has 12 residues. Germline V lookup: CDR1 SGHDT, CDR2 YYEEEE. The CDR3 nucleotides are TGTGCCAGCAGCTTGGTGATGGGTGGCTACACCTTC. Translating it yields CASSLVMGGYTF.

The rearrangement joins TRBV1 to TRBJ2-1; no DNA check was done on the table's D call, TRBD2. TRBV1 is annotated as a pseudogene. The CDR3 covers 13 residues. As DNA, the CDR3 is TGCACCAGCAGCGTCTTGGGGGGCAATGAGCAGTTCTTC. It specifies CTSSVLGGNEQFF.

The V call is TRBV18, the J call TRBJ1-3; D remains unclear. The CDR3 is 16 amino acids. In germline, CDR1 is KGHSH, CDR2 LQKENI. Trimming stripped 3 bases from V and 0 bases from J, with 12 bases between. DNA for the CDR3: TGTGCCAGCTCACCGCCCGGCGGACGCTCTGGAAACACCATATATTTT. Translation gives CASSPPGGRSGNTIYF.

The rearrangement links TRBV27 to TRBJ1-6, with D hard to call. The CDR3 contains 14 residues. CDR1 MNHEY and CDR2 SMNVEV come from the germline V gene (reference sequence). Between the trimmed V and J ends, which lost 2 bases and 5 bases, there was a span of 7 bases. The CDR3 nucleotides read TGTGCCAGCAGTTTAGCCCGGAATAATTCACCCCTCCACTTT. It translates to CASSLARNNSPLHF.

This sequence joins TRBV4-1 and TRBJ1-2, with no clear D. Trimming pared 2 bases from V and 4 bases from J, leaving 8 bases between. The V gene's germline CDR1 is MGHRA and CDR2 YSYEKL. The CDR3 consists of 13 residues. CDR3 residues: CASSQLGTYGYTF. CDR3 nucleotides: TGCGCCAGCAGCCAATTGGGTACCTATGGCTACACCTTC.

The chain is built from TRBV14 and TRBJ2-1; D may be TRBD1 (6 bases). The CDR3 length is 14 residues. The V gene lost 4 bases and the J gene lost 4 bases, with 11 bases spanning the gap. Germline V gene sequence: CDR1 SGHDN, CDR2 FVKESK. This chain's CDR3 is CASSLLDRYNEQFF. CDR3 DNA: TGTGCCAGCAGCCTCCTGGACAGATACAATGAGCAGTTCTTC.

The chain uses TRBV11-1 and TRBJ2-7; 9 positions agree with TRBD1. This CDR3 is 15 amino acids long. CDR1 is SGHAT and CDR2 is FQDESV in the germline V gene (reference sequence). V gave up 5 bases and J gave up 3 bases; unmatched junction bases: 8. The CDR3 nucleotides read TGTGCCAGCAGCGAATCCCGGGACAGGGTCTACGAGCAGTACTTC. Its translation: CASSESRDRVYEQYF.

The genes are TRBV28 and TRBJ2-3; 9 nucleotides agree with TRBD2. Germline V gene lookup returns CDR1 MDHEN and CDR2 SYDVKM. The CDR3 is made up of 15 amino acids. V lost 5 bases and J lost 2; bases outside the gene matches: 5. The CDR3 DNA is TGTGCCAGCAGTCCCGGACTAGCGCACACAGATACGCAGTATTTT. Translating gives CASSPGLAHTDTQYF. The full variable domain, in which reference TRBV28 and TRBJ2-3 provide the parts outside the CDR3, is DVKVTQSSRYLVKRTGEKVFLECVQDMDHENMFWYRQDPGLGLRLIYFSYDVKMKEKGDIPEGYSVSREKKERFSLILESASTNQTSMYLCASSPGLAHTDTQYFGPGTRLTVL.

The CDR3 bases are TGTGCCAGCTCACCCGATTTGGGGTCACCCCTCCACTTT. Encoded protein: CASSPDLGSPLHF. The gene calls are TRBV18 and TRBJ1-6, with D uncertain. Germline assignment: CDR1 KGHSH and CDR2 LQKENI. The V end was cut by 3 bases, the J end by 10 bases, with 10 bases between. The CDR3 spans 13 residues.

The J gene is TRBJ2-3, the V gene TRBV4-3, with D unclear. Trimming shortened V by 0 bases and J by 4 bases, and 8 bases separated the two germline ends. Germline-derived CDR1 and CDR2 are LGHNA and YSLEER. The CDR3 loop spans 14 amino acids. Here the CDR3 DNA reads TGCGCCAGCAGCCAAGAGATTCTGTCAGATACGCAGTATTTT. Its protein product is CASSQEILSDTQYF.

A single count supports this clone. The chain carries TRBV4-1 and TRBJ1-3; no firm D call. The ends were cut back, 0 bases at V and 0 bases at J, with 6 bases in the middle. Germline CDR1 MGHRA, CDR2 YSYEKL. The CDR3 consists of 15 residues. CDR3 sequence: CASSQDFSSGNTIYF. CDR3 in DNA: TGCGCCAGCAGCCAAGATTTTAGCTCTGGAAACACCATATATTTT.